A selection of T cell receptor beta chains follows, all from one sample in a study of STAT5B mutations in CD4+ large granular lymphocyte leukemia. The repertoire was sequenced with immunoSEQ multiplex PCR; TCRdb's copy has only in-frame clones and lacks some. The sample contains under 50,000 clones, approximately 83% of which appear only once. The sequencing input was CD4+ T cells from blood buffy coats. Every receptor here comes from a human donor in good health. CDR3s include the opening cysteine and the closing phenylalanine or tryptophan. D genes are given only for firm matches. Rows may omit the clone size; those that give it use once, few, many or a size class.

>TRBJ2-1|TRBV11-3|TRBD2|once
CASSLDPGGRYNEQFF
TGTGCCAGCAGCTTAGATCCGGGAGGGAGGTACAATGAGCAGTTCTTC
>TRBJ1-2|TRBV19|NA|NA
CASSRGPTRFNYGYTF
TGTGCCAGTAGCCGGGGACCGACCCGATTTAACTATGGCTACACCTTC
>TRBJ2-7|TRBV6-1|TRBD1|NA
CASSDQGGLGEQYF
TGTGCCAGCAGTGATCAAGGGGGCCTGGGGGAGCAGTACTTC
>TRBJ2-3|TRBV5-6|NA|NA
CASSLGQVGDTQYF
TGTGCCAGCAGCTTGGGGCAGGTAGGAGATACGCAGTATTTT
>TRBJ2-5|TRBV27|NA|NA
CATRGGESRETQYF
TGTGCCACCAGGGGGGGAGAGTCTAGGGAGACCCAGTACTTC
>TRBJ1-2|TRBV11-2|NA|NA
CASTTPSGNYGYTF
TGTGCCAGCACCACCCCGAGCGGGAACTATGGCTACACCTTC
>TRBJ1-3|TRBV7-9|NA|NA
CASSSRSGNTIYF
TGTGCCAGCAGCTCAAGGTCTGGAAACACCATATATTTT
>TRBJ2-7|TRBV10-3|NA|NA
CAISAQGGNEQYF
TGTGCCATCAGTGCACAGGGCGGCAACGAGCAGTACTTC
>TRBJ1-4|TRBV10-2|TRBD1|NA
CATFGQDNEKLFF
TGCGCCACCTTCGGACAGGATAATGAAAAACTGTTTTTT
>TRBJ2-7|TRBV6-5|TRBD2|NA
CASSYVGGAYEQYF
TGTGCCAGCAGTTACGTCGGGGGGGCCTACGAGCAGTACTTC
>TRBJ2-3|TRBV30|TRBD2|once
CAWNVAGADTQYF
TGTGCCTGGAACGTAGCGGGAGCAGATACGCAGTATTTT
>TRBJ2-5|TRBV30|NA|NA
CAWCRGGYQETQYF
TGTGCCTGGTGTCGGGGCGGTTACCAAGAGACCCAGTACTTC
>TRBJ2-1|TRBV9|NA|NA
CASSLWGEQFF
TGTGCCAGCAGCCTGTGGGGTGAGCAGTTCTTC
>TRBJ2-5|TRBV7-3|NA|NA
CASSLTRWETQYF
TGTGCCAGCAGCCTGACTAGATGGGAGACCCAGTACTTC
>TRBJ2-2|TRBV2|NA|few
CASTRAQGGGELFF
TGTGCCAGCACCAGGGCACAGGGTGGCGGGGAGCTGTTTTTT
>TRBJ2-3|TRBV11-2|NA|NA
CASSLTGTLSTDTQYF
TGTGCCAGCAGCTTGACCGGGACGCTAAGCACAGATACGCAGTATTTT
>TRBJ2-1|TRBV28|TRBD1|NA
CASSPGQAYNEQFF
TGTGCCAGCAGTCCCGGACAGGCATACAATGAGCAGTTCTTC
>TRBJ2-1|TRBV11-2|TRBD2|NA
CASSSGTSGVNEQFF
TGTGCCAGCAGCTCCGGGACTAGCGGAGTAAATGAGCAGTTCTTC
>TRBJ2-4|TRBV19|TRBD2|NA
CASRSGGANIQYF
TGTGCCAGTAGGTCGGGGGGGGCAAACATTCAGTACTTC
>TRBJ1-4|TRBV6-5|NA|NA
CASRQGPANEKLFF
TGTGCCAGCAGGCAGGGGCCGGCTAATGAAAAACTGTTTTTT
>TRBJ2-1|TRBV18|NA|few
CASSHPERVSYNEQFF
TGTGCCAGCTCACACCCCGAGCGGGTCTCCTACAATGAGCAGTTCTTC
>TRBJ2-2|TRBV7-9|NA|NA
CASSLRGWLADTGELFF
TGTGCCAGCAGCTTAAGGGGTTGGCTAGCCGACACCGGGGAGCTGTTTTTT
>TRBJ2-3|TRBV14|TRBD2|NA
CASSQVGAGSLDTQYF
TGTGCCAGCAGCCAAGTTGGAGCGGGGAGCCTCGATACGCAGTATTTT
>TRBJ1-5|TRBV19|NA|few
CASSIIQGSQPQHF
TGTGCCAGTAGTATAATCCAGGGCAGTCAGCCCCAGCATTTT
>TRBJ1-2|TRBV19|NA|NA
CASTYLGVNYGYTF
TGTGCCAGTACCTATCTGGGGGTTAACTATGGCTACACCTTC
>TRBJ1-3|TRBV9|NA|few
CASSVYPTYGNTIYF
TGTGCCAGCAGCGTCTACCCTACCTACGGAAACACCATATATTTT
>TRBJ2-7|TRBV6-1|NA|NA
CASKRGLGSYEQYF
TGTGCCAGCAAACGGGGATTGGGCTCCTACGAGCAGTACTTC